This entry features one T cell receptor (beta chain) sequence. Its antigen is not yet known. No much larger clone is present one base from it, and per-base qualities are unavailable. To sequence the TCRbeta CDR3 region, genomic DNA was isolated from the sorted cells. The immunoSEQ Assay was used to sequence the TCRbeta CDR3 regions. The table comes from immuneACCESS by way of TCRdb, which keeps in-frame sequences with V and J called. Part of the clones is missing from these tables; in studies checked, under half for an unresolved V gene and the rest for unknown reasons. Across this sample there are about 73,000 clones, with 70% to 90% seen only once. The ten largest clones take up roughly 9.8% of the sample. The sample originates from a study of OX40 agonist ivuxolimab in advanced cancers. Background for the entire study: The costimulatory receptor OX40 (CD134) was targeted by ivuxolimab, a fully human IgG2 agonistic monoclonal antibody. Intravenous ivuxolimab was administered to patients every 2 weeks at six dose levels: 0.01, 0.1, 0.3, 1.5, 3 and 10 mg/kg. Of the roughly 52 patients in dose escalation, about 20 had hepatocellular carcinoma, some 15 had melanoma, 9 had renal cell carcinoma and 9 had head and neck cancer. In the dose-escalation cohort, 82.7% of patients were male, and the mean age was approximately 60 years, with a range of roughly 20 to 79. Prior anti-PD-1, anti-PD-L1 or anti-CTLA-4 therapy was permitted, and approximately 40% of dose-escalation patients had received checkpoint inhibitors. Three dose-escalation patients achieved partial responses, one with hepatocellular carcinoma and two with cutaneous melanoma. The point of sequencing TCRbeta in the periphery was to test whether ivuxolimab changed TCR sequence diversity and drove clonal T-cell expansion. The paper reports the monotherapy dose-escalation portion (N of about 50 patients) of the phase I ivuxolimab trial. What the authors observed across the whole study: At doses of 0.1 to 3.0 mg/kg, clonal expansion of both CD4+ and CD8+ blood T cells was observed from baseline to week 6. After ivuxolimab, expanded clones were on average more numerous among CD8+ T cells than among CD4+ T cells. In the 0.1-3.0 mg/kg groups, partial responders were among the patients with the lowest normalized peripheral clonal expansion, particularly in CD8+ T cells. Low levels of normalized T-cell clonal expansion were also shown by some nonresponding patients. The antigen specificity of the peripheral T cells that underwent clonal expansion was not determined.

Patients with autoimmune disease history or receiving systemic immunosuppression were excluded from the trial. Peripheral blood for TCR sequencing was drawn from every dose cohort at baseline, at cycle 4 day 1 and at cycle 7 day 1. Samples were obtained from an open-label, multicenter, first-in-human phase I dose-escalation trial of ivuxolimab. Adults with locally advanced or metastatic melanoma, renal cell, hepatocellular, or head and neck squamous cell carcinoma were enrolled in the trial. Before TCR sequencing, CD4+ T cells and CD8+ T cells were sorted from peripheral blood as separate populations. V and J are trimmed by 6 bases and 7 bases, and the gene matches miss 9 bases of the junction. The CDR3 numbers 14 residues from cysteine through phenylalanine. Only CDR3 DNA remains: 42 bases, in frame from the first base. Sequences PRHDT (CDR1) and FYEKMQ (CDR2) are obtained from the germline V gene (reference sequence).

The sequence was obtained from an adult with an advanced solid tumor such as melanoma, head and neck, liver or kidney cancer. The sequencing here drew on CD4+ or CD8+ T cells sorted from blood, taken in a trial of the OX40 agonist ivuxolimab. The sequence joins TRBV13 to TRBJ1-5; 7 bases in the middle match TRBD1. The nucleotide sequence is TGTGCCAGCAGACCTACAGGGGCCGGCCAGCCCCAGCATTTT. Its amino acids are CASRPTGAGQPQHF.